These 19 T cell receptor beta chains came from one sample sequenced in a study of T cell repertoires in cytomegalovirus infection. Each CDR3 protein gets one entry after TCRdb re-called the reads with MiXCR. This table holds fewer than 350,000 distinct CDR3 sequences, 9.5% found once. Sequencing input: PBMCs. These TCRs come from a human donor in good health (CMV status not recorded). Some clones in this sample may be carry-over from other donors' samples.

This clonotype was counted a few times. J is TRBJ1-6 and V is TRBV20-1; maybe TRBD1 (5 bases). The CDR3 is made up of 13 amino acids. V was cut by 5 bases and J by 5 bases, with 10 bases left in between. CDR1 DFQATT and CDR2 SNEGSKA come from the germline V gene (reference sequence). In nucleotides, the CDR3 is TGCAGTGCTCCAGTGGGGCATAATTCACCCCTCCACTTT. Its protein is CSAPVGHNSPLHF.

This clonotype was recorded at least ten times. The V gene is TRBV7-2, the J gene TRBJ2-7, with 7 bases that match TRBD2. The germline CDR1 and CDR2 sequences are SGHTA and FQGNSA. This CDR3 is built from 16 residues. Trimming at V came to 4 bases and at J to 2 bases, leaving 11 bases not matched to a gene. CDR3 residues: CASSSSRLAAAYEQYF. CDR3 DNA: TGTGCCAGCAGCTCGAGTCGCCTAGCGGCCGCCTACGAGCAGTACTTC.

The rearrangement joins TRBV11-1 to TRBJ1-1; 7 bases line up with TRBD1. The V gene's germline CDR1 is SGHAT and CDR2 FQDESV (reference sequence). The CDR3 has 14 residues. J was trimmed by 4 bases and V by 3 bases; bases with no gene match: 5. In DNA form, the CDR3 reads TGTGCCAGCAGCTTTCCTCCAGGGGGCACTGAAGCTTTCTTT. It encodes CASSFPPGGTEAFF. The variable domain in full, with the rest retrieved from reference TRBV11-1 and TRBJ1-1, is EAEVAQSPRYKITEKSQAVAFWCDPISGHATLYWYRQILGQGPELLVQFQDESVVDDSQLPKDRFSAERLKGVDSTLKIQPAELGDSAMYLCASSFPPGGTEAFFGQGTRLTVV.

There are a few counts of this clonotype. This chain links TRBV7-9 with TRBJ2-1, with 12 bases matching TRBD2. Germline assignment: CDR1 SEHNR and CDR2 FQNEAQ (reference sequence). The trim removed 7 bases at V and 8 bases at J, leaving 12 bases unmatched. The CDR3 spans 16 residues. The CDR3 coding sequence is TGTGCCAGCAACCACCCGCGGACTAGCGGGAACTATGAGCAGTTCTTC. Protein product: CASNHPRTSGNYEQFF.

V usage is TRBV7-2 and J usage is TRBJ1-2; tentative D call: TRBD1 (5 bases). The CDR3 has 14 residues. V was trimmed by 1 base and J by 7 bases, leaving 13 bases between them. Per the germline V gene, CDR1 is SGHTA and CDR2 is FQGNSA. CDR3 sequence reads: CASSLVSGSRGYTF. The CDR3 DNA follows: TGTGCCAGCAGCTTAGTCTCAGGGTCTCGTGGCTACACCTTC.

This clonotype occurred a few times. V is TRBV14 and J is TRBJ1-6, with a tentative D call TRBD1 (5 bases). The CDR3 runs 16 residues. Germline CDR1 SGHDN, CDR2 FVKESK. The V end lost 4 bases, the J end lost 8 bases, and 18 bases lay between the germline ends. CDR3 DNA sequence: TGTGCCAGCAGCCGAGCGACGGGGGGTTGGGATTCACCCCTCCACTTT. Translating it yields CASSRATGGWDSPLHF.

This clonotype has a count of ten or more. The chain recombines TRBV20-1 with TRBJ1-1; 8 bases agree with TRBD1. The CDR3 is 12 residues long. Germline CDR1 DFQATT, CDR2 SNEGSKA (reference sequence). J was trimmed by 4 bases and V by 2 bases; bases with no gene match: 0. The CDR3, as DNA: TGCAGTGCTAGACAGGGGGCCACTGAAGCTTTCTTT. It is translated as CSARQGATEAFF.

The CDR3 here is CASSLVSSGRAGEQYF. DNA for the CDR3: TGTGCCAGCAGCTTGGTTTCGTCCGGGAGGGCTGGTGAGCAGTACTTC. J is TRBJ2-7 and V is TRBV7-3, with 8 bases identical to TRBD2. Germline V CDR1 and CDR2: SGHTA, FQGTGA. The CDR3 extends over 16 amino acids. V was pared by 3 bases and J by 7 bases, with 14 bases of the junction left unmatched. Complete variable domain (other parts from reference TRBV7-3 and TRBJ2-7): GAGVSQTPSNKVTEKGKYVELRCDPISGHTALYWYRQSLGQGPEFLIYFQGTGAADDSGLPNDRFFAVRPEGSVSTLKIQRTERGDSAVYLCASSLVSSGRAGEQYFGPGTRLTVT.

The rearrangement links TRBV19 to TRBJ2-7; tentative D call: TRBD1 (5 bases). Deletions cut 6 bases from V and 3 bases from J, with 12 bases between. The CDR3 sequence is 13 residues long. Looked up from germline, CDR1 is LNHDA and CDR2 is SQIVND (reference sequence). The DNA for the CDR3 is TGTGCCAGTAGGCGGCAACAGGACTACGAGCAGTACTTC. It is translated as CASRRQQDYEQYF.

The chain is built from TRBV20-1 and TRBJ2-3, with 7 bases identical to TRBD2. This CDR3 contains 15 residues. CDR1 and CDR2 (germline): DFQATT, SNEGSKA (reference sequence). V dropped 1 base and J dropped 5; count of bases not matched to a gene: 9. DNA of the CDR3: TGCAGTGCTAGAGCGGCGGGAGTCCCCCAAGATACGCAGTATTTT. Translated: CSARAAGVPQDTQYF.

The chain joins TRBV18 to TRBJ2-7; D possibly corresponds to TRBD1 (5 bases). The CDR3 is 15 residues long. In germline, CDR1 is KGHSH, CDR2 LQKENI. V lost 3 bases, J lost 3 bases, and 15 bases lay in between. The CDR3 DNA reads as TGTGCCAGCTCACCTTCTGGGCGACAGAGCTACGAGCAGTACTTC. This gives the protein CASSPSGRQSYEQYF.

This chain connects TRBV4-3 to TRBJ1-2, with TRBD1 matching over 10 bases. Germline-derived CDR1 and CDR2 are LGHNA and YSLEER. CDR3 length equals 16 residues. V was pared by 1 base and J by 4 bases, with 6 bases of the junction left unmatched. In DNA form, the CDR3 reads TGCGCCAGCAGCCAAGCCGGGACAGGGGCTTCCTATGGCTACACCTTC. It codes for CASSQAGTGASYGYTF.

V gene TRBV6-2 or TRBV6-3 combines with J gene TRBJ2-7; TRBD1 agrees at 7 bases. Germline lookup yields CDR1 MNHEY and CDR2 SVGEGT. V shed 1 base, J shed 0 bases, and the junction held 12 bases outside the gene matches. The length of the CDR3 is 18 residues. This CDR3 is CASSYFERWTGDSYEQYF. CDR3 DNA sequence: TGTGCCAGCAGTTACTTCGAGCGATGGACAGGCGACTCCTACGAGCAGTACTTC.

This clonotype turned up a few times. The chain joins TRBV20-1 to TRBJ2-1; D is ambiguous. Trimming took 2 bases from V and 3 from J, leaving 11 bases between them. Germline assignment: CDR1 DFQATT and CDR2 SNEGSKA (reference sequence). The CDR3 loop spans 14 amino acids. The CDR3 loop reads CSARSLSGYNEQFF. The CDR3 bases are TGCAGTGCTAGATCCCTTTCAGGCTACAATGAGCAGTTCTTC.

This clonotype has a count of ten or more. The chain employs TRBV25-1 and TRBJ1-6, with D perhaps matching TRBD1 (5 bases). The CDR3 length is 13 residues. Germline CDR1 is MGHDK and CDR2 is SYGVNS. The V end lost 6 bases, the J end lost 7 bases, and 10 bases lay between the germline ends. In DNA, the CDR3 is TGTGCCAGCAGGCTCAGGGAAAATTCACCCCTCCACTTT. Translating gives CASRLRENSPLHF.

The chain joins TRBV30 to TRBJ1-5; D is undetermined. The CDR3 covers 14 residues. Germline V gene sequence: CDR1 GTSNPN, CDR2 SVGIG (reference sequence). V lost 0 bases and J 4 bases, leaving 10 bases between the germline ends. Written as DNA, the CDR3 is TGTGCCTGGAGTGTGACTGGAAGGAATCAGCCCCAGCATTTT. It is translated as CAWSVTGRNQPQHF.

This chain uses TRBV12-3 or TRBV12-4 with TRBJ1-2; no clear D gene. Trimming removed 4 bases from V and 2 bases from J, with 8 bases in between. The CDR3 totals 13 residues. The CDR3 spells CASSSDENYGYTF. CDR3 DNA sequence: TGTGCCAGCAGTTCCGACGAGAACTATGGCTACACCTTC.

This clonotype has a handful of counts. DNA for the CDR3: TGTGCCAGCAGCCCACAGCGGGTGGACAATGAGCAGTTCTTC. Its protein product is CASSPQRVDNEQFF. V gene TRBV7-9 combines with J gene TRBJ2-1, with a tentative D call TRBD2 (6 bases). The CDR3 is 14 amino acids. CDR1 and CDR2 (germline): SEHNR, FQNEAQ (reference sequence). V was cut by 5 bases and J by 5 bases, with 13 bases left in between.

This clonotype showed up just a few times. A junction boundary mismatches the germline segment, possibly from a read error. CDR3 DNA: TGTGCCAGCAGCCAAGCTAAAGGGACTGCCCAACATTTT. As protein: CASSQAKGTAQHF. The genes are TRBV4-2 and TRBJ1-5, with D possibly TRBD1 on 5 matching bases. Germline V CDR1 and CDR2: LGHNA, YNFKEQ. The CDR3 covers 13 residues.